The 28 T cell receptor beta chains presented below share a single source sample, sequenced in a study of blood T cell repertoires in COVID-19. TCRdb's copy holds only in-frame clones and misses some; the assay was immunoSEQ multiplex PCR. Of roughly 6,600 clones listed, around 89% are singletons. What was sequenced was peripheral blood. These receptors came from a human donor in a cohort sampled during active COVID-19. The donor label of this sample is uncertain.

This rearrangement joins TRBV11-2 to TRBJ2-7; the D gene is possibly TRBD1 (5 bases). Germline V gives CDR1 SGHAT, CDR2 FQNNGV. Between the trimmed V and J ends, which lost 0 bases and 2 bases, there was a span of 11 bases. CDR3 size: 15 residues. CDR3: CASSLDYGHPYEQYF. CDR3 coding DNA: TGTGCCAGCAGCTTAGATTACGGACACCCCTACGAGCAGTACTTC.

The gene calls are TRBV28 and TRBJ1-2, with TRBD1 as a possible D gene (5 bases). Germline V gene sequence: CDR1 MDHEN, CDR2 SYDVKM. The CDR3 runs 16 residues. Trimming took off 4 bases at V and 1 base at J, with 16 bases between the two ends. CDR3 region: CASSYPGQGFNYGYTF. DNA of the CDR3: TGTGCCAGCAGTTACCCCGGGCAGGGCTTTAACTATGGCTACACCTTC.

The chain joins TRBV11-2 to TRBJ2-7; no clear D gene. Germline CDR1 SGHAT, CDR2 FQNNGV. The CDR3 runs to 14 residues. The V gene lost 0 bases and the J gene lost 0 bases, with 6 bases spanning the gap. The CDR3 DNA is TGTGCCAGCAGCTTAGACACAGTCTCCTACGAGCAGTACTTC. Protein product: CASSLDTVSYEQYF. Combining the CDR3 with reference TRBV11-2 and TRBJ2-7 gives the whole variable domain EAGVAQSPRYKIIEKRQSVAFWCNPISGHATLYWYQQILGQGPKLLIQFQNNGVVDDSQLPKDRFSAERLKGVDSTLKIQPAKLEDSAVYLCASSLDTVSYEQYFGPGTRLTVT.

The chain is built from TRBV5-1 and TRBJ2-1, with 10 bases identical to TRBD1. Germline-derived CDR1 and CDR2 are SGHRS and YFSETQ. This CDR3 is 16 amino acids long. V shed 1 base, J shed 10 bases, and the junction held 11 bases outside the gene matches. The CDR3 nucleotides read TGCGCCAGCAGCTTGTTTTCCGGACAGGGGGTTCGGGAGCAGTTCTTC. This encodes CASSLFSGQGVREQFF.

This clone showed up just a few times. The chain uses TRBV13 and TRBJ2-3, with TRBD1 identical over 10 bases. Germline V CDR1 and CDR2: PRHDT, FYEKMQ (reference sequence). The CDR3 runs 16 residues. Trimming cost V 5 bases and J 4 bases; bases outside gene matches: 9. For the CDR3, the DNA is TGTGCCAGCAGCCCGCGGGACAGGGGTTGGGCAGATACGCAGTATTTT. The encoded protein is CASSPRDRGWADTQYF.

The chain joins TRBV25-1 to TRBJ2-7, with a weak D call TRBD2 (6 bases). Germline CDR1 and CDR2: MGHDK and SYGVNS. The CDR3 consists of 15 residues. Trimming stripped 6 bases from V and 4 bases from J, with 19 bases between. CDR3 sequence (DNA): TGTGCCAGCAGCCCATCGGGGAGCAGCGGGTACGAGCAGTACTTC. This codes for CASSPSGSSGYEQYF.

V usage is TRBV9 and J usage is TRBJ1-4; no reliable D call. The CDR3 has 16 amino acids. Germline-derived CDR1 and CDR2 are SGDLS and YYNGEE. Trimming pared 4 bases from V and 3 bases from J, leaving 16 bases between. The CDR3 DNA reads TGTGCCAGCAGCTCCCTCTCCGGGAGCCCTAATGAAAAACTGTTTTTT. Translating gives CASSSLSGSPNEKLFF.

This clone was seen a single time. V usage is TRBV6-6 and J usage is TRBJ2-7; 12 nucleotides agree with TRBD2. This CDR3 is 16 amino acids long. Trimming removed 5 bases from V and 3 bases from J; junction bases left unmatched: 8. Germline V gene lookup returns CDR1 MNHNY and CDR2 SVGAGI (reference sequence). CDR3 nucleotide sequence: TGTGCCAGCAGTCATGGGACTAGCGGGCTGCACTACGAGCAGTACTTC. Its protein is CASSHGTSGLHYEQYF.

This chain connects TRBV5-4 to TRBJ1-3; D call uncertain. Germline V lookup: CDR1 SGHNT, CDR2 YYREEE (reference sequence). V dropped 0 bases and J dropped 0 bases, with 10 bases sitting between them. CDR3 length: 16 amino acids. CDR3 residues: CASSLDRSSSGNTIYF. As DNA, the CDR3 is TGTGCCAGCAGCTTGGATCGGTCAAGCTCTGGAAACACCATATATTTT.

The V call is TRBV12-3 or TRBV12-4, the J call TRBJ2-3; a possible D gene is TRBD1 (6 bases). V shed 6 bases and J shed 5 bases, with 9 bases lying between them. This CDR3 region has 12 residues. The CDR3 protein is CASSRGGDTQYF. The CDR3 DNA sequence: TGTGCCAGCAGCAGGGGTGGAGATACGCAGTATTTT.

The genes are TRBV3-1 (or the pseudogene TRBV3-2) and TRBJ2-3, with 10 bases identical to TRBD2. Germline-derived CDR1 and CDR2 are LGHDT and YNNKEL (reference sequence). V gave up 3 bases and J gave up 4 bases; unmatched junction bases: 16. The CDR3 runs to 19 residues. CDR3: CASSHQGGSGGASPDTQYF. The CDR3 region has the DNA TGTGCCAGCAGCCACCAAGGGGGGAGCGGGGGGGCGTCCCCAGATACGCAGTATTTT.

The V and J genes are TRBV18 and TRBJ2-2; possible D gene TRBD1, 7 bases. Trimming pared 1 base from V and 1 base from J, leaving 10 bases between. Per the germline V gene, CDR1 is KGHSH and CDR2 is LQKENI. CDR3 length: 16 residues. The chain's CDR3 is CASSPRGTENTGELFF. CDR3 coding DNA: TGTGCCAGCTCACCACGCGGGACAGAGAACACCGGGGAGCTGTTTTTT.

This chain connects TRBV18 to TRBJ2-7; the D is unclear. The CDR3 has 12 amino acids. CDR1 KGHSH and CDR2 LQKENI come from the germline V gene. The ends were cut back, 5 bases at V and 0 bases at J, with 5 bases in the middle. CDR3 DNA: TGTGCCAGCTCATCCAGCTCCTACGAGCAGTACTTC. Translating gives CASSSSSYEQYF. The entire variable domain, with the rest obtained from reference TRBV18 and TRBJ2-7, is as follows: NAGVMQNPRHLVRRRGQEARLRCSPMKGHSHVYWYRQLPEEGLKFMVYLQKENIIDESGMPKERFSAEFPKEGPSILRIQQVVRGDSAAYFCASSSSSYEQYFGPGTRLTVT.

The rearrangement uses TRBV4-1 and TRBJ2-1, with 12 bases fitting TRBD2. With 2 bases clipped from V and 9 bases from J, the junction kept 5 bases outside the gene matches. The CDR3 is made up of 15 amino acids. Germline V CDR1 and CDR2: MGHRA, YSYEKL. For the CDR3, the DNA is TGCGCCAGCAGCCAACCGACTAGCGGGAGCCCTGAGCAGTTCTTC. Translated, it gives CASSQPTSGSPEQFF.

This chain connects TRBV7-3 to TRBJ2-2; D is undetermined. Germline CDR1 is SGHTA and CDR2 is FQGTGA. The CDR3 runs 13 residues. V lost 5 bases and J lost 7, with 11 bases in between. CDR3 residues: CASSAVSSGELFF. The CDR3 region has the DNA TGTGCCAGCAGCGCCGTTTCTAGCGGGGAGCTGTTTTTT.

The chain uses TRBV5-1 and TRBJ2-7, with 11 bases lining up with TRBD1. The CDR3 runs to 15 residues. Germline V gene lookup returns CDR1 SGHRS and CDR2 YFSETQ. The trim removed 3 bases at V and 4 bases at J, leaving 6 bases unmatched. The CDR3 reads CASSSPDRGRYEQYF. CDR3 DNA sequence: TGCGCCAGCAGCTCCCCGGACAGGGGGCGATACGAGCAGTACTTC.

The CDR3 is CASSPGRGWQETQYF. The DNA of the CDR3 is TGTGCCAGCAGCCCAGGGAGGGGGTGGCAAGAGACCCAGTACTTC. The chain links TRBV3-1 (or the pseudogene TRBV3-2) to TRBJ2-5; D might be TRBD2 (7 bases). V was shortened by 4 bases and J by 2 bases, with 14 bases between the two germline ends. The CDR3 contains 15 residues. In germline, CDR1 is LGHDT, CDR2 YNNKEL (reference sequence).

This sequence joins TRBV7-3 and TRBJ2-3, with D perhaps TRBD2 (7 bases). This CDR3 is built from 18 residues. Trimming shortened V by 1 base and J by 0 bases, and 17 bases separated the two germline ends. The germline gives CDR1 SGHTA, CDR2 FQGTGA. The CDR3 sequence: CASSLKGGASASTDTQYF. The CDR3 nucleotides are TGTGCCAGCAGCTTAAAAGGGGGGGCTAGCGCAAGCACAGATACGCAGTATTTT.

This clone was recorded a few times. The chain couples TRBV12-3 or TRBV12-4 to TRBJ1-5; D possibly corresponds to TRBD1 (6 bases). Trimming cost V 6 bases and J 4 bases, with 10 bases left between them. The CDR3 sequence is 13 residues long. The CDR3 protein is CASRYTGNQPQHF. DNA for the CDR3: TGTGCCAGCAGGTATACAGGGAATCAGCCCCAGCATTTT.

The gene calls are TRBV27 and TRBJ2-2; D is ambiguous. This CDR3 has 15 amino acids. Trimming removed 5 bases from V and 4 bases from J, with 14 bases in between. Per the germline V gene, CDR1 is MNHEY and CDR2 is SMNVEV (reference sequence). CDR3: CASSPRFRGTGELFF. The CDR3 DNA follows: TGTGCCAGCAGTCCTCGTTTCAGAGGCACCGGGGAGCTGTTTTTT.

V and J are TRBV6-5 and TRBJ2-5; a weak D match, TRBD1 (5 bases). V was cut by 6 bases and J by 2 bases, with 10 bases left in between. CDR1 is MNHEY, CDR2 SVGAGI, per germline. The CDR3 covers 13 residues. Here the CDR3 DNA reads TGTGCCAGCAGGGTCCGACAGCAAGAGACCCAGTACTTC. The encoded protein is CASRVRQQETQYF.

The chain has TRBV27 and TRBJ2-5; TRBD2 might be the D (6 bases). Germline V gene lookup returns CDR1 MNHEY and CDR2 SMNVEV (reference sequence). The CDR3 is 14 amino acids. V was trimmed by 3 bases and J by 4 bases, leaving 12 bases between them. As DNA, the CDR3 is TGTGCCAGCAGTTTTCAGGCGGGGAGAGAGACCCAGTACTTC. Amino acids: CASSFQAGRETQYF.

The gene calls are TRBV2 and TRBJ2-7; D is ambiguous. The CDR3 runs to 11 residues. The V gene's germline CDR1 is SNHLY and CDR2 FYNNEI. Trimming cost V 5 bases and J 3 bases, with 5 bases left between them. The DNA for the CDR3 is TGTGCCAGCAGTTACAGCTACGAGCAGTACTTC. It specifies CASSYSYEQYF.

This chain connects TRBV5-1 to TRBJ2-3, with TRBD1 matching over 7 bases. The CDR3 runs to 18 residues. The germline V gene has CDR1 SGHRS and CDR2 YFSETQ. V gave up 5 bases and J gave up 2 bases; unmatched junction bases: 17. The chain's CDR3 is CASRTPVGQVGDTDTQYF. The CDR3 DNA sequence: TGCGCCAGCAGAACCCCCGTAGGACAGGTAGGAGACACAGATACGCAGTATTTT.

The chain carries TRBV7-6 and TRBJ2-2; 9 bases fit TRBD1. CDR3 size: 15 residues. Trimming cost V 4 bases and J 7 bases; bases outside gene matches: 7. The germline gives CDR1 SGHVS, CDR2 FNYEAQ. The CDR3 is CASSWTGTGNGELFF. The CDR3 DNA follows: TGTGCCAGCAGCTGGACCGGGACAGGGAACGGGGAGCTGTTTTTT.

The chain recombines TRBV5-1 with TRBJ2-7; TRBD1 matches at 10 bases. This CDR3 is 15 amino acids long. V shed 3 bases, J shed 5 bases, and the junction held 8 bases outside the gene matches. Germline assignment: CDR1 SGHRS and CDR2 YFSETQ. CDR3: CASSYPTGGFHEQYF. The CDR3 DNA reads as TGCGCCAGCAGCTATCCGACAGGGGGCTTCCACGAGCAGTACTTC.

The rearrangement links TRBV29-1 to TRBJ1-2; 12 nucleotides agree with TRBD1. The CDR3 spans 14 residues. The J segment lost 6 bases and the V segment lost 7 bases, leaving 9 bases of the junction unmatched. Germline V gene lookup returns CDR1 SQVTM and CDR2 ANQGSEA. CDR3 sequence reads: CSALGTGGNDGYTF. DNA of the CDR3: TGCAGCGCCCTTGGGACAGGGGGCAATGATGGCTACACCTTC.

This chain connects TRBV11-3 to TRBJ2-7, with 9 nucleotides matching TRBD1. The CDR3 runs 14 residues. Per the germline V gene, CDR1 is SGHNT and CDR2 is YENEEA. J lost 5 bases, V lost 4 bases, and 6 bases had no gene match. The CDR3 loop reads CASSSGTGSHEQYF. CDR3 in DNA: TGTGCCAGCAGCTCCGGGACAGGGTCCCACGAGCAGTACTTC.